The 7 T cell receptor beta chains given below trace back to one sample, sequenced in a study of early T cells in non-severe SARS-CoV-2 infection. TCRdb re-derived calls from the 5' RACE reads in MiXCR, one entry per CDR3 protein. This sample carries around 76,000 distinct CDR3 sequences, roughly 12% of them seen once, and the ten largest clones take about 4.8%. The sample consisted of whole blood. Receptors were obtained from an adult who was a healthcare worker with PCR-confirmed SARS-CoV-2 infection or an uninfected control (not recorded which).

Ten or more counts support this clonotype. V is TRBV6-6 and J is TRBJ2-3; 11 bases map to TRBD2. V gave up 10 bases and J gave up 5 bases; unmatched junction bases: 11. The CDR3 contains 15 residues. CDR1 is MNHNY and CDR2 is SVGAGI in the germline V gene (reference sequence). The CDR3 region is CAIRILAGGKDTQYF. The CDR3 DNA sequence: TGTGCCATTCGCATCCTAGCGGGGGGAAAAGATACGCAGTATTTT.

The rearrangement links TRBV7-3 to TRBJ2-4; D is possibly TRBD1 (5 bases). This CDR3 comprises 15 residues. V was pared by 3 bases and J by 3 bases, with 12 bases between. Germline CDR1 and CDR2: SGHTA and FQGTGA. The CDR3 DNA reads as TGTGCCAGCAGCTTGGGTCAGGGTGGCAAAAACATTCAGTACTTC. Translating gives CASSLGQGGKNIQYF.

This clonotype was recorded a few times. CDR3 amino acids: CASSEYTGGPGELFF. The DNA for the CDR3 is TGTGCCAGCAGTGAATATACAGGGGGTCCCGGGGAGCTGTTTTTT. The chain carries TRBV25-1 and TRBJ2-2, with 8 bases identical to TRBD1. The V segment lost 0 bases and the J segment 6 bases; nucleotides outside the gene matches: 3. The CDR3 runs to 15 residues. Germline loops: CDR1 MGHDK, CDR2 SYGVNS.

This clonotype was found a few times. This sequence joins TRBV12-3 or TRBV12-4 and TRBJ2-7; 8 bases are shared with TRBD1. The CDR3 contains 14 residues. J lost 6 bases, V lost 7 bases, and 11 bases had no gene match. The CDR3 loop reads CASTTGAYLAEQYF. The CDR3 DNA follows: TGTGCCAGCACGACAGGGGCTTACTTAGCCGAGCAGTACTTC.

This clonotype was seen repeatedly, ten times or more. The CDR3 loop reads CASTYGSGAQPQHF. CDR3 nucleotides: TGTGCCAGCACCTACGGGAGTGGGGCTCAGCCCCAGCATTTT. The genes are TRBV12-3 or TRBV12-4 and TRBJ1-5, with D possibly matching TRBD1 (5 bases). Trimming took 7 bases from V and 6 from J, leaving 16 bases between them. The CDR3 has 14 residues.

By share of the sample, this clonotype is medium-sized. V gene TRBV11-2 combines with J gene TRBJ2-1; possibly TRBD1 or TRBD2 for D (5 bases each). This CDR3 has 16 amino acids. V was clipped by 5 bases and J by 0 bases, with 14 bases between them. The V gene's germline CDR1 is SGHAT and CDR2 FQNNGV. CDR3: CASSRLGTNSYNEQFF. The DNA of the CDR3 is TGTGCCAGCAGCCGATTAGGGACCAACTCCTACAATGAGCAGTTCTTC.

Ten or more counts support this clonotype. The chain recombines TRBV6-5 with TRBJ2-1; perhaps TRBD2 as D (6 bases). Germline V lookup: CDR1 MNHEY, CDR2 SVGAGI. V lost 2 bases to trimming and J lost 7 bases, with 15 bases between them. This CDR3 contains 15 residues. CDR3 in amino acids: CASSYGVAEDNEQFF. CDR3 nucleotide sequence: TGTGCCAGCAGTTACGGGGTAGCGGAGGATAATGAGCAGTTCTTC.